This section outlines one TCR beta chain sequence together with its context. This receptor's antigen is unknown. Base-call qualities are not available, and no considerably larger clone is one nucleotide away. This entry comes from a study of memory CD4+ T cells and cytomegalovirus serostatus (dated by TCRdb to between 2019 and 2020). In terms of the full investigation: The 35 or so healthy Belgian adults in the cohort included 9 who were CMV seropositive and roughly 25 who were CMV seronegative. To replicate a published TCR-based CMV serostatus classifier, the researchers sequenced the CD4+ memory TCRbeta repertoires of a Belgian cohort whose cytomegalovirus serostatus was known. Overall results and qualifications from the work: The results were interpreted as suggesting that the CMV-associated TCR signature is mostly present in the CD4+ memory repertoire. For predicting CMV serostatus, the median bootstrapped AUC was 0.95 using the original framework and about 0.9 using a US-trained random forest. A median bootstrapped AUC of 0.95 with a 95% CI of 0.76-1.00 was achieved on the Belgian cohort by the original-framework classifier. Only CD4+CD45RO+ memory cells were sequenced, unlike the original study, which covered naive and memory CD4+ and CD8+ populations. Of more than 150 previously reported CMV-associated TCRbeta sequences, 60 to 85 appeared in the CD4+ memory repertoires, each in one to five individuals.

The Quick-DNA Microprep Kit was used to extract genomic DNA from the sorted cells. Amplification of TCRbeta DNA was done with the immunoSEQ hsTCRbeta kit, following the protocol from the manufacturer. TCRbeta libraries were sequenced on an Illumina MiSeq instrument. In the original analysis: Following removal of out-of-frame sequences, 2.4 million or so distinct TCRbeta sequences were retained, with an average of about 63,000 per individual. Each individual was scored by the count of roughly 160 previously reported CMV-associated TCRbeta sequences and the total productive distinct TCRbeta count. A beta-binomial model was reimplemented in Python, and scikit-learn random forests with default parameters were trained on US cohort data. Classifier performance on the Belgian cohort was summarized as median AUC with percentile confidence intervals over 10,000 bootstrap iterations. TCRdb limited this immuneACCESS table to in-frame rearrangements with V and J called. A share of clones is missing; checked studies link under half to unresolved V genes, and the rest is unexplained. The DNA was the basis for D and trimming; V, J and clone size are from that table. This sample gives 50,000 to 60,000 clones in total; 83% of them show up just once. Roughly 2% of the sample lies in the top ten.

A FACSAria II was used to sort memory CD4+ T cells, defined as single viable CD3+CD4+CD8-CD45RO+ cells. CMV serostatus was determined with a Roche Elecsys assay detecting serum IgG against CMV pp150, pp28, p38 and p52. Once the samples were thawed, total CD4+ T cells were enriched through positive selection using CD4 magnetic microbeads. The samples came from a different study that was designed specifically to examine the CD4+ T cell memory repertoire. Peripheral blood mononuclear cells were isolated and cryopreserved according to standard operating procedures, and serum was stored at -80 degrees C. CD3-PerCP (BW264/56), CD4-APC (RPA-T4), CD45RO-PE (UCHT1) and CD8-Pacific Orange (3B5) antibodies were used for staining, and non-viable cells were excluded with Sytox blue. Sequencing used memory CD4+ T cells from blood. The TCR was taken from an adult in good health and CMV-seropositive.

CDR3 protein: CASSLLEGYEQYF. At the DNA level, the sequence is TGTGCCAGCAGTTTACTAGAAGGCTACGAGCAGTACTTC. The V and J segments used are TRBV28 and TRBJ2-7, with the D segment identity uncertain. CDR1 and CDR2 are read off the germline V gene as MDHEN and SYDVKM. Between the V and J ends, shortened by 2 bases and 3 bases respectively, the junction contains 8 bases. Spanning cysteine to phenylalanine, the CDR3 consists of 13 amino acids. Only the CDR3 part of the read is kept: 39 bases, read in frame from the first base. The CDR3 plus the reference TRBV28 and TRBJ2-7 genes for the other parts give the full variable domain: DVKVTQSSRYLVKRTGEKVFLECVQDMDHENMFWYRQDPGLGLRLIYFSYDVKMKEKGDIPEGYSVSREKKERFSLILESASTNQTSMYLCASSLLEGYEQYFGPGTRLTVT.